The source of this TCR beta chain is a study of read filtering for tumor transcriptome and immune sequencing. In the study overall: Among patients, some 17 were male and around 13 female, aged roughly 45 to 80 (mean approximately 71). Transcriptome libraries were built from DNase-treated RNA. IR-seq gave about 4 to 10.27 million TCR reads per sample; RNA-seq gave about 75 to 1,400.

Molecular barcoded adaptors covering alpha/delta and beta/gamma chains were used on roughly 400 ng RNA. MiXCR was run by TCRdb on the reads, yielding one entry per CDR3 protein. Of over 80,000 distinct CDR3 sequences listed, 9% to 15% were seen once; the top ten hold about 15%. The table lists this clonotype with many counts. Germline lookup yields CDR1 SGHNT and CDR2 YYREEE (reference sequence). The CDR3 sequence is 15 residues long. The junction had 7 bases not matched to a gene; V was cut back by 6 bases and J by 0 bases. V gene TRBV5-4 combines with J gene TRBJ2-3; TRBD2 matches at 7 bases. This clonotype originated in a donor aged 40 or older with multiple myeloma. Sequencing was done on a sample of a population of CD138-negative cells sorted from bone marrow. The CDR3, as DNA: TGTGCCAGCACCTTCACTAGCGCCAGCACAGATACGCAGTATTTT. Residues: CASTFTSASTDTQYF.